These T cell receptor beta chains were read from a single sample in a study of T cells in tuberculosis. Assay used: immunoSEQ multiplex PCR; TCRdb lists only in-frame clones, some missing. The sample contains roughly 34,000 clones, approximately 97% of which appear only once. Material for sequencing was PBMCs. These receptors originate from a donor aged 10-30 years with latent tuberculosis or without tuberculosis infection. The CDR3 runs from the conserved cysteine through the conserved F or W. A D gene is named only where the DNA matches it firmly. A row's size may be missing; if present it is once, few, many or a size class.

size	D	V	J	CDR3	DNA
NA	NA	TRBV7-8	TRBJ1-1	CASSYIPTANTEAFF	TGTGCCAGCAGCTACATCCCGACAGCTAACACTGAAGCTTTCTTT
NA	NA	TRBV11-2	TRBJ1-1	CASSLQAGLNTEAFF	TGTGCCAGCAGCTTACAGGCAGGCCTGAACACTGAAGCTTTCTTT
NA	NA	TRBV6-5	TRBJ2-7	CASSYLRGYEQYF	TGTGCCAGCAGTTACCTTCGGGGTTACGAGCAGTACTTC
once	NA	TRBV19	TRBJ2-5	CASSPGGAQETQYF	TGTGCCAGTAGTCCTGGCGGGGCACAAGAGACCCAGTACTTC
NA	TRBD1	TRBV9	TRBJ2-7	CASSDGQGSYEQYF	TGTGCCAGCAGCGACGGACAGGGATCCTACGAGCAGTACTTC
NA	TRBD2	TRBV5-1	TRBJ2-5	CASSLGTLAGTTQYF	TGCGCCAGCAGCTTGGGAACCTTAGCGGGGACGACCCAGTACTTC
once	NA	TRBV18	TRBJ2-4	CASSPTSSFGKNIQYF	TGTGCCAGCTCACCAACGAGTTCCTTCGGCAAAAACATTCAGTACTTC
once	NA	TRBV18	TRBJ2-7	CASSLSRAQSYEQYF	TGTGCCAGCTCACTCTCCCGCGCGCAATCCTACGAGCAGTACTTC
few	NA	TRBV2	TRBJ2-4	CASKPGLAKNIQYF	TGTGCCAGCAAGCCGGGGTTAGCCAAAAACATTCAGTACTTC
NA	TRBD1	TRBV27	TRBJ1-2	CASAPGQINGYTF	TGTGCCAGCGCCCCGGGACAGATAAATGGCTACACCTTC
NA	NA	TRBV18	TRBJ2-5	CASSPWQGLETQYF	TGTGCCAGCTCACCATGGCAGGGCCTGGAGACCCAGTACTTC
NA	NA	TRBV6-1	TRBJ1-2	CASKPSRGSGYTF	TGTGCCAGCAAGCCCTCCAGGGGAAGTGGCTACACCTTC
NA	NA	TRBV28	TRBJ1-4	CASRPGGGGEKLFF	TGTGCCAGCAGACCCGGGGGGGGAGGAGAAAAACTGTTTTTT
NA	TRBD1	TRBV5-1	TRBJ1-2	CASSSGTVYDYGYTF	TGCGCCAGCTCATCGGGGACAGTCTATGACTATGGCTACACCTTC
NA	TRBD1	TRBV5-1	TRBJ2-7	CASHSTGIPSYEQYF	TGCGCCTCTCACTCGACAGGGATACCCTCTTACGAGCAGTACTTC
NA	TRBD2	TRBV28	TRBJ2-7	CASSSPRTSGSYEQYF	TGTGCCAGCAGTTCTCCACGGACTAGCGGCTCCTACGAGCAGTACTTC
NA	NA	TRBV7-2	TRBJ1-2	CASSFSQLLDF	TGTGCCAGCAGCTTTTCACAGTTACTAGATTTC
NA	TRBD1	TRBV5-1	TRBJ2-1	CASIGTGPHEQFF	TGCGCCAGCATTGGGACAGGGCCCCATGAGCAGTTCTTC
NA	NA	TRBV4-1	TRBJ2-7	CASSQTSNYEQYF	TGCGCCAGCAGCCAAACGAGCAACTACGAGCAGTACTTC
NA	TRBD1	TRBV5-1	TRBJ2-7	CASSSFGQGAVEQYF	TGCGCCAGCAGCAGTTTCGGACAGGGGGCCGTCGAGCAGTACTTC
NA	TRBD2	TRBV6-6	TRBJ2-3	CASSWGAGGYTF	TGTGCCAGCAGTTGGGGAGCGGGGGGGTACACATTT
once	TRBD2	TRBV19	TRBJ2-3	CASSLGLAGASDTQYF	TGTGCTAGTAGCCTAGGACTAGCGGGGGCATCAGATACGCAGTATTTT